The present T cell receptor beta chain was sequenced within a study of neurological immune-mediated disorders. The time point was: longitudinal time-point 2. This clonotype has ten or more counts. The cDNA was generated by 5'RACE with 10-nucleotide random UMIs. In every sequencing run, more than 160 million TCR-beta sequences were generated from 15-18 subjects. One entry per CDR3 protein, called by TCRdb with MiXCR from the 5' RACE reads. The sample has tens of thousands of distinct CDR3 sequences, 9.7% seen once; the top ten hold 12%. The CDR3 is 15 residues long. Germline loops: CDR1 MDHEN, CDR2 SYDVKM. The V end was cut by 1 base, the J end by 5 bases, with 14 bases between.

Sequenced: PBMCs. This sequence was found in a man aged 30 to 45 in good health. V gene TRBV28 combines with J gene TRBJ2-5, with D unclear. This chain's CDR3 is CASSLLTRFEETQYF. CDR3 in DNA: TGTGCCAGCAGTTTATTAACCCGCTTTGAGGAGACCCAGTACTTC.